This passage covers 24 T cell receptor beta chains from one sample sequenced in a study of cytomegalovirus exposure and HLA in healthy donors. With 60 Vbeta and 13 Jbeta primers, the PCR was carried out. Method: immunoSEQ multiplex PCR; TCRdb's copy keeps in-frame clones and lacks some. The profile shows around 150,000 clones, 80% of them singletons. Input material: PBMCs. The receptors come from a man aged 18-30 years in good health and CMV-seropositive.

This chain links TRBV10-2 with TRBJ1-2, with TRBD1 as a possible D gene (5 bases). The CDR3 is 16 residues long. The germline gives CDR1 WSHSY, CDR2 SAAADI. V was shortened by 6 bases and J by 2 bases, with 19 bases between the two germline ends. The CDR3 region has the DNA TGCGCCAGCAGACCTCCATTGGGGGGAGTCAACTATGGCTACACCTTC. It yields the protein CASRPPLGGVNYGYTF.

This clone was seen more than once but under ten times. Additional DNA sequences in this sample encode the identical CDR3. J is TRBJ1-2 and V is TRBV5-4; D remains ambiguous. Trimming shortened V by 0 bases and J by 1 base, and 4 bases separated the two germline ends. CDR3 length equals 13 residues. Germline loops: CDR1 SGHNT, CDR2 YYREEE (reference sequence). CDR3 DNA sequence: TGTGCCAGCAGCTTGGACAGTAACTATGGCTACACCTTC. Translated, it gives CASSLDSNYGYTF.

The rearrangement links TRBV6-4 to TRBJ2-1; D may be TRBD1 (6 bases). Germline loops: CDR1 MRHNA, CDR2 SNTAGT. The length of the CDR3 is 13 residues. Trimming stripped 6 bases from V and 7 bases from J, with 13 bases between. CDR3 protein: CASSLSQGNEQFF. CDR3 in DNA: TGTGCCAGCAGCCTGTCTCAGGGGAATGAGCAGTTCTTC.

This clone was counted a few times. The chain is built from TRBV18 and TRBJ2-2; maybe TRBD1 (6 bases). The CDR3 runs to 16 residues. Germline CDR1 reads KGHSH; CDR2 reads LQKENI. V lost 4 bases, J lost 3 bases, and 15 bases lay in between. The chain's CDR3 is CASSRRDRRDTGELFF. The CDR3 DNA sequence: TGTGCCAGCTCACGTAGAGACAGGCGAGACACCGGGGAGCTGTTTTTT. Based on the CDR3 plus reference TRBV18 and TRBJ2-2, the full variable domain is NAGVMQNPRHLVRRRGQEARLRCSPMKGHSHVYWYRQLPEEGLKFMVYLQKENIIDESGMPKERFSAEFPKEGPSILRIQQVVRGDSAAYFCASSRRDRRDTGELFFGEGSRLTVL.

The sample holds a few counts of this clone. The CDR3 region is CASSSIQRQGNEAFF. The CDR3, as DNA: TGTGCCAGCAGCTCAATACAAAGACAGGGGAATGAAGCTTTCTTT. The chain is built from TRBV6-1 and TRBJ1-1, with TRBD1 matching 8 bases. The CDR3 is 15 amino acids. Trimming took 6 bases from V and 7 from J; bases not matched to a gene: 13. Germline V gene sequence: CDR1 MNHNS, CDR2 SASEGT.

This clone was picked up a small number of times. The chain employs TRBV7-8 and TRBJ1-2; 9 bases agree with TRBD1. The J segment lost 2 bases and the V segment lost 1 base, leaving 11 bases of the junction unmatched. CDR1 is SGHVS, CDR2 FQNEAQ, per germline. The CDR3 loop spans 18 amino acids. As DNA, the CDR3 is TGTGCCAGCAGCTTAGATCCCCCACAGGGGGCCTCCAACTATGGCTACACCTTC. Protein: CASSLDPPQGASNYGYTF.

The chain carries TRBV7-8 and TRBJ2-7; D might be TRBD1 (6 bases). CDR1 SGHVS and CDR2 FQNEAQ come from the germline V gene. Trimming took off 4 bases at V and 4 bases at J, with 8 bases between the two ends. This CDR3 is 12 amino acids long. In nucleotides, the CDR3 is TGTGCCAGCAGCTCCAGGGGTTACGAGCAGTACTTC. Protein sequence: CASSSRGYEQYF.

The chain carries TRBV6-5 and TRBJ1-2; D is undetermined. The germline V gene has CDR1 MNHEY and CDR2 SVGAGI. V lost 5 bases and J 1 base, leaving 8 bases between the germline ends. There are 13 residues in the CDR3. The CDR3 DNA is TGTGCCAGCAGTATTACAGATAACTATGGCTACACCTTC. Translated, it gives CASSITDNYGYTF.

The chain uses TRBV11-3 and TRBJ2-1; 8 bases agree with TRBD1. V lost 8 bases to trimming and J lost 10 bases; unmatched junction nucleotides: 7. The CDR3 consists of 12 residues. Germline V gives CDR1 SGHNT, CDR2 YENEEA. The CDR3 DNA is TGTGCCAGCTCAGGGGGCCACAGCGAGCAGTTCTTC. It yields the protein CASSGGHSEQFF.

The chain couples TRBV5-1 to TRBJ1-1; D gene uncertain. The CDR3 spans 14 residues. CDR1 is SGHRS and CDR2 is YFSETQ in the germline V gene. Deletions cut 6 bases from V and 7 bases from J, with 19 bases between. The CDR3 sequence is CASKPAVSVGEAFF. The CDR3 region has the DNA TGCGCCAGCAAGCCGGCGGTTTCAGTTGGTGAAGCTTTCTTT.

The genes are TRBV9 and TRBJ1-1; no clear D. The CDR3 loop spans 14 amino acids. Germline V gives CDR1 SGDLS, CDR2 YYNGEE. The V and J ends lost 4 bases and 5 bases respectively, with 15 bases between them. The CDR3, as DNA: TGTGCCAGCAGCCCCCCGGAGTTGGTGACTGAAGCTTTCTTT. This encodes CASSPPELVTEAFF.

In DNA form, the CDR3 reads TGTGCCAGCAGCCCCCGGGGACAGGGGTTTGTTGGCACTGAAGCTTTCTTT. This sequence encodes CASSPRGQGFVGTEAFF. This chain links TRBV9 with TRBJ1-1; 10 bases line up with TRBD1. CDR1 and CDR2 from the germline V gene are SGDLS and YYNGEE. The CDR3 has 17 residues. With 4 bases clipped from V and 4 bases from J, the junction kept 13 bases outside the gene matches.

This clone was counted once. The J gene is TRBJ2-3, the V gene TRBV14; TRBD2 might be the D (5 bases). Germline CDR1 is SGHDN and CDR2 is FVKESK. The V and J ends lost 0 bases and 0 bases respectively, with 10 bases between them. The CDR3 has 16 amino acids. CDR3 protein: CASSQEWLASTDTQYF. The DNA for the CDR3 is TGTGCCAGCAGCCAAGAATGGCTAGCTAGCACAGATACGCAGTATTTT. The entire variable domain, with the rest obtained from reference TRBV14 and TRBJ2-3, is as follows: EAGVTQFPSHSVIEKGQTVTLRCDPISGHDNLYWYRRVMGKEIKFLLHFVKESKQDESGMPNNRFLAERTGGTYSTLKVQPAELEDSGVYFCASSQEWLASTDTQYFGPGTRLTVL.

The genes are TRBV27 and TRBJ1-5, with 7 bases fitting TRBD1. The CDR3 has 15 residues. Trimming took 4 bases from V and 6 from J; bases not matched to a gene: 9. The germline V gene encodes CDR1 MNHEY and CDR2 SMNVEV (reference sequence). The CDR3 loop reads CASSYRTGGSQPQHF. CDR3 coding DNA: TGTGCCAGCAGTTACCGGACAGGTGGGAGTCAGCCCCAGCATTTT.

The CDR3 nucleotides read TGTGCCAGCAGCGGGCCGGACAGGGTCTTCACCTTC. This sequence encodes CASSGPDRVFTF. V gene TRBV2 combines with J gene TRBJ1-2; TRBD1 matches at 8 bases. In germline, CDR1 is SNHLY, CDR2 FYNNEI. This CDR3 contains 12 residues. V shed 6 bases, J shed 13 bases, and the junction held 10 bases outside the gene matches.

V and J are TRBV29-1 and TRBJ2-3, with D perhaps matching TRBD1 (5 bases). The germline V and J ends were trimmed by 4 bases and 3 bases, with 17 bases remaining between them. This CDR3 contains 15 residues. Germline V lookup: CDR1 SQVTM, CDR2 ANQGSEA. CDR3: CSVGTGLTQTDTQYF. In DNA, the CDR3 is TGCAGCGTTGGTACAGGATTAACACAGACAGATACGCAGTATTTT.

This clone was detected a few times. The V call is TRBV18, the J call TRBJ1-4; 9 nucleotides match TRBD1. Germline trimming cut 3 bases from V and 1 base from J; bases unmatched to any gene: 12. This CDR3 is built from 19 residues. Germline V gene data show CDR1 as KGHSH and CDR2 as LQKENI. CDR3 sequence (DNA): TGTGCCAGCTCACCGGTCCCGGGACAGGGACCGAGAACTAATGAAAAACTGTTTTTT. Residues: CASSPVPGQGPRTNEKLFF.

The chain recombines TRBV5-4 with TRBJ1-3, with 8 bases that match TRBD1. The CDR3 runs to 15 residues. V was pared by 4 bases and J by 4 bases, with 7 bases of the junction left unmatched. Looked up from germline, CDR1 is SGHNT and CDR2 is YYREEE (reference sequence). The CDR3 DNA reads as TGTGCCAGCAGCGGACCGAGGACAGGGGGAAACACCATATATTTT. Encoded protein: CASSGPRTGGNTIYF.

CDR3: CASSTRDRGIDGYTF. In DNA, the CDR3 is TGTGCCAGCAGTACTCGGGACAGGGGAATCGATGGCTACACCTTC. V usage is TRBV25-1 and J usage is TRBJ1-2; 10 bases line up with TRBD1. Germline V CDR1 and CDR2: MGHDK, SYGVNS. The CDR3 contains 15 residues. The trim removed 5 bases at V and 6 bases at J, leaving 9 bases unmatched.

The chain links TRBV19 to TRBJ2-1, with 12 positions matching TRBD2. The germline V gene has CDR1 LNHDA and CDR2 SQIVND (reference sequence). The V and J ends lost 4 bases and 4 bases, in that order; junction bases with no gene match: 8. This CDR3 spans 17 amino acids. CDR3 sequence: CASSTGLAGTGYNEQFF. DNA for the CDR3: TGTGCCAGTAGTACAGGACTAGCGGGGACTGGATACAATGAGCAGTTCTTC.

This sequence joins TRBV18 and TRBJ2-7; tentatively, D is TRBD2 (7 bases). V was shortened by 6 bases and J by 3 bases, with 15 bases between the two germline ends. Germline V gene data show CDR1 as KGHSH and CDR2 as LQKENI. The CDR3 is 14 residues long. CDR3 DNA sequence: TGTGCCAGCTCCGCGGGGGCGGGGGACTACGAGCAGTACTTC. The encoded protein is CASSAGAGDYEQYF.

V usage is TRBV4-1 and J usage is TRBJ1-1; D is unresolved. Germline CDR1 and CDR2: MGHRA and YSYEKL. The CDR3 has 15 residues. V shed 4 bases and J shed 1 base, with 13 bases lying between them. The CDR3 coding sequence is TGCGCCAGCAGCCCTCTGGGAGGTAGGAACACTGAAGCTTTCTTT. It codes for CASSPLGGRNTEAFF.

The rearrangement uses TRBV6-1 and TRBJ2-5, with D perhaps TRBD2 (5 bases). V was pared by 4 bases and J by 2 bases, with 5 bases between. Germline lookup yields CDR1 MNHNS and CDR2 SASEGT. The CDR3 loop spans 12 amino acids. CDR3 DNA: TGTGCCAGCAGTGCGGGACAAGAGACCCAGTACTTC. Translation: CASSAGQETQYF.

The chain uses TRBV5-6 and TRBJ2-2; 7 positions match TRBD1. The ends lost 4 bases at V and 4 bases at J; junction bases unmatched: 13. Germline CDR1 SGHDT, CDR2 YYEEEE. The CDR3 has 17 amino acids. CDR3 protein: CASSTVRQGEATGELFF. The CDR3 nucleotides are TGTGCCAGCAGCACGGTGAGACAGGGTGAGGCCACCGGGGAGCTGTTTTTT.